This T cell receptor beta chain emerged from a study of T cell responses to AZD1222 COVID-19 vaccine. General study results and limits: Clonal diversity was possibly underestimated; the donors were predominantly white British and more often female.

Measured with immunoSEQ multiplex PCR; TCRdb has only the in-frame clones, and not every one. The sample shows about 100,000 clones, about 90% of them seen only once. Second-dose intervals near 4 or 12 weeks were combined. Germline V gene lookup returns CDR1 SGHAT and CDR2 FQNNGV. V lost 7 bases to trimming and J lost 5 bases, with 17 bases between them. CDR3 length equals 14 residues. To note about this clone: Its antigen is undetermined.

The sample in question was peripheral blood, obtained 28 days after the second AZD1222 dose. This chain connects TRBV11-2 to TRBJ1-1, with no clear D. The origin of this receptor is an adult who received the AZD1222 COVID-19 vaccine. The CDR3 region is CASTSYRGRTEAFF. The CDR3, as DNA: TGTGCCAGCACAAGCTATCGGGGAAGGACTGAAGCTTTCTTT. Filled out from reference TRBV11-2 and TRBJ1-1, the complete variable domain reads EAGVAQSPRYKIIEKRQSVAFWCNPISGHATLYWYQQILGQGPKLLIQFQNNGVVDDSQLPKDRFSAERLKGVDSTLKIQPAKLEDSAVYLCASTSYRGRTEAFFGQGTRLTVV.